Shown below are 12 T cell receptor beta chains from a single sample sequenced in a study of T-cell reconstitution after alpha-beta-depleted transplantation in children. Unique molecular identifiers featured in how the TCRbeta library was prepared. One entry per CDR3 protein results from TCRdb running MiXCR on the PCR reads. This table holds 250,000 to 300,000 distinct CDR3 sequences, around 10% found once. Sequencing used peripheral blood, obtained 180 days after TCRalphabeta/CD19-depleted stem cell transplant. These receptors came from a male patient between 2 and 10 years old who had a stem cell transplant for chronic granulomatous disease, so the T cells may come from the graft donor.

This clonotype was seen ten or more times. V gene TRBV4-2 combines with J gene TRBJ2-3; D possibly corresponds to TRBD2 (5 bases). The V end lost 0 bases, the J end lost 2 bases, and 18 bases lay between the germline ends. Germline-derived CDR1 and CDR2 are LGHNA and YNFKEQ. CDR3 size: 18 residues. In DNA, the CDR3 is TGTGCCAGCAGCCAAGAACCCCGGATATACGGGGTCACAGATACGCAGTATTTT. Its protein is CASSQEPRIYGVTDTQYF.

Many counts were recorded for this clonotype. V gene TRBV20-1 combines with J gene TRBJ2-3; 7 positions match TRBD2. Germline CDR1 reads DFQATT; CDR2 reads SNEGSKA (reference sequence). Trimming cost V 3 bases and J 8 bases; bases outside gene matches: 8. CDR3 length: 13 amino acids. The CDR3 sequence is CSASMLAEGTQYF. The DNA of the CDR3 is TGCAGTGCTAGTATGCTAGCGGAGGGTACGCAGTATTTT.

The sample holds many counts of this clonotype. The chain links TRBV6-2 or TRBV6-3 to TRBJ1-1, with unresolved D. The CDR3 has 14 residues. Germline V gene sequence: CDR1 MNHEY, CDR2 SVGEGT. V was shortened by 3 bases and J by 0 bases, with 8 bases between the two germline ends. CDR3 bases: TGTGCCAGCAGTTATACAGACCTGAACACTGAAGCTTTCTTT. Protein: CASSYTDLNTEAFF.

In this sample, this clonotype turned up many times. The chain combines TRBV18 with TRBJ2-1, with D perhaps TRBD1 or TRBD2 (6 bases each). Germline lookup yields CDR1 KGHSH and CDR2 LQKENI. CDR3 length equals 16 residues. Trimming shortened V by 6 bases and J by 7 bases, and 22 bases separated the two germline ends. Here the CDR3 DNA reads TGTGCCAGCTCCAAGACCGGGGGCCTGGGGTTGAATGAGCAGTTCTTC. It translates to CASSKTGGLGLNEQFF.

Ten or more counts support this clonotype. The V gene is TRBV28, the J gene TRBJ2-6; TRBD1 matches 12 bases. Trimming removed 9 bases from V and 3 bases from J; junction bases left unmatched: 3. The CDR3 consists of 15 residues. Germline CDR1 reads MDHEN; CDR2 reads SYDVKM. The CDR3 sequence is CASGTGGFGANVLTF. Here the CDR3 DNA reads TGTGCCAGTGGGACAGGGGGCTTTGGGGCCAACGTCCTGACTTTC.

There are many counts of this clonotype. The genes are TRBV7-6 and TRBJ2-3; 8 bases align to TRBD2. There are 17 residues in the CDR3. Germline loops: CDR1 SGHVS, CDR2 FNYEAQ. V trimming: 5 bases; J trimming: 0 bases; junction bases outside the gene matches: 10. The CDR3 spells CASSPPGLGISTDTQYF. The CDR3 DNA sequence: TGTGCCAGCAGCCCCCCGGGACTAGGTATTAGCACAGATACGCAGTATTTT.

Note on this clonotype: A single base separates this from a much larger clone, so it may be a read error. The chain uses TRBV7-7 and TRBJ2-5; unclear D gene. The CDR3 runs 14 residues. Deletions cut 5 bases from V and 6 bases from J, with 16 bases between. Germline V gene sequence: CDR1 SSHAT, CDR2 FNYEAQ (reference sequence). DNA of the CDR3: TGTGCCAGCAGCCCCCTCGGCGTGGAACAGACCCAGTACTTC. Its translation is CASSPLGVEQTQYF.

In regard to this clonotype: A read error may explain this, as a much larger clone is one base away. The chain links TRBV5-5 to TRBJ1-1; D gene ambiguous. The germline V gene has CDR1 SGHKS and CDR2 YYEKEE (reference sequence). The CDR3 is 14 residues long. This CDR3 is CASRLGWLNTEAFF. The CDR3 DNA follows: TGTGCCAGCCGCTTGGGTTGGCTGAACACTGAAGCTTTCTTT.

This clonotype was found many times. The genes are TRBV7-3 and TRBJ2-4; no reliable D call. In germline, CDR1 is SGHTA, CDR2 FQGTGA. Trimming cost V 7 bases and J 0 bases, with 13 bases left between them. The CDR3 has 15 residues. The CDR3 sequence: CASIKGTEAKNIQYF. As DNA, the CDR3 is TGTGCCAGCATCAAAGGCACGGAAGCCAAAAACATTCAGTACTTC.

This clonotype was detected many times. The chain recombines TRBV7-2 with TRBJ2-5; TRBD1 is a possible D gene (5 bases). V lost 1 base, J lost 7 bases, and 13 bases lay in between. This CDR3 has 14 amino acids. Germline values: CDR1 SGHTA, CDR2 FQGNSA. The CDR3 is CASSLVVIGVTQYF. In nucleotides, the CDR3 is TGTGCCAGCAGCTTAGTAGTCATAGGGGTGACCCAGTACTTC.

This clonotype came up many times. This chain links TRBV20-1 with TRBJ2-1; 9 bases are a match to TRBD2. CDR3 size: 15 residues. Germline V gene sequence: CDR1 DFQATT, CDR2 SNEGSKA (reference sequence). V trimming: 3 bases; J trimming: 5 bases; junction bases outside the gene matches: 8. The CDR3 nucleotides read TGCAGTGCTAGGTTAGGCGGGGGGGATGACAATGAGCAGTTCTTC. Encoded protein: CSARLGGGDDNEQFF.

This clonotype was observed many times. This chain links TRBV20-1 with TRBJ1-4; D unclear. This CDR3 is 14 amino acids long. V was cut by 4 bases and J by 4 bases, with 13 bases left in between. The germline V gene encodes CDR1 DFQATT and CDR2 SNEGSKA (reference sequence). CDR3 DNA sequence: TGCAGTGCTACTAGGTCCGGGGTTAATGAAAAACTGTTTTTT. Its protein is CSATRSGVNEKLFF.